This paragraph reports one T cell receptor beta chain. This record comes from a study of blood T cell repertoires in COVID-19. About the research overall: COVID-19 samples, acute and convalescent, were from the United States, Italy and Spain. PBMCs, B-cell-depleted T cells, or T cells were the source of the cDNA or gDNA that made up the material.

In the study's own analysis: Amplification from reference gene primers served as the basis for estimated nucleated cell counts. Clones were sequenced by immunoSEQ multiplex PCR, and TCRdb holds only the in-frame ones, with some missing. V, J and clone size are taken as reported in that table, and D and trimming were inferred from the DNA itself. The sample has 250,000 to 300,000 clones; 81% are singletons. This CDR3 spans 17 amino acids. Trimming shortened V by 0 bases and J by 5 bases, and 18 bases separated the two germline ends. Germline CDR1 and CDR2: MGHRA and YSYEKL. This TCR was sampled from an older woman with active or convalescent COVID-19. The rearrangement joins TRBV4-1 to TRBJ2-3, with D possibly matching TRBD1 (5 bases). Sequenced material: peripheral blood. The CDR3 protein is CASSQEGSVRAGDTQYF. In DNA form, the CDR3 reads TGCGCCAGCAGCCAAGAAGGCTCGGTCAGGGCCGGAGATACGCAGTATTTT.